The sequence of this T cell receptor beta chain was determined in a study of lymphopenia after photon versus proton radiotherapy. Whole-study findings and limits: Survival link was tested only in deceased patients; proton benefit remains a possibility. Proton therapy kept repertoires fairly stable, unlike photons, which gained effector/memory cells. A bigger post-nadir fall in TCR diversity correlated inversely with survival time in deceased patients.

A single count supports this clone. The antigen remains unidentified. V lost 1 base, J lost 1 base, and 7 bases lay in between. The CDR3 consists of 13 residues. Germline V gene data show CDR1 as SQVTM and CDR2 as ANQGSEA. Sequencing used immunoSEQ multiplex PCR; TCRdb keeps in-frame clones, though not all of them. The data contain tens of thousands of clones, around 94% of them seen just once; the ten biggest clones take up about 0.66%. Sequencing was performed on peripheral blood, taken from a patient treated with photon-based radiotherapy. V usage is TRBV29-1 and J usage is TRBJ1-1, with D possibly TRBD1 on 5 matching bases. This TCR derives from a woman aged 45 to 65 with cholangiocarcinoma. CDR3 amino acids: CSVEGQPNTEAFF. Here the CDR3 DNA reads TGCAGCGTTGAAGGACAGCCGAACACTGAAGCTTTCTTT.